These 28 T cell receptor beta chains were sequenced from one sample in a study of human T cells and chemical hapten exposure. This sample's time point: patch test 1, 2 weeks after DPC sensitization. The treatment is: therapeutic diphenylcyclopropenone sensitization with weekly scalp DPC. TCRdb fed the RACE reads into MiXCR, producing one record per CDR3 protein. This sample has about 340,000 distinct CDR3 sequences, with 6% to 8.5% found just once. Here the sequenced sample was whole blood, taken in connection with sensitization to the hapten diphenylcyclopropenone (DPC). The receptor source for this set is a woman under 30 with alopecia areata. Some clones in this sample may be carry-over from other donors' samples.

The V gene is TRBV5-1, the J gene TRBJ2-2; TRBD1 matches 7 bases. From germline, CDR1 is SGHRS and CDR2 YFSETQ. The V gene end was trimmed by 3 bases and the J gene end by 7 bases; junction bases not matched to a gene: 6. The CDR3 length is 14 residues. CDR3 residues: CASSSTGINGELFF. As DNA, the CDR3 is TGCGCCAGCAGCTCGACAGGGATAAACGGGGAGCTGTTTTTT. The variable domain in full, with the rest retrieved from reference TRBV5-1 and TRBJ2-2, is KAGVTQTPRYLIKTRGQQVTLSCSPISGHRSVSWYQQTPGQGLQFLFEYFSETQRNKGNFPGRFSGRQFSNSRSEMNVSTLELGDSALYLCASSSTGINGELFFGEGSRLTVL.

This clonotype was found many times. This chain connects TRBV28 to TRBJ2-1; D unresolved. The CDR3 totals 12 residues. CDR1 and CDR2 (germline): MDHEN, SYDVKM. Trimming cost V 3 bases and J 7 bases, with 7 bases left between them. CDR3 DNA: TGTGCCAGCAGTTTGGAAAGGAATGAGCAGTTCTTC. This translates into CASSLERNEQFF.

This clonotype was observed many times. The chain links TRBV6-2 or TRBV6-3 to TRBJ1-1; TRBD1 matches at 10 bases. The V and J ends lost 5 bases and 5 bases, in that order; junction bases with no gene match: 8. CDR1 is MNHEY and CDR2 is SVGEGT in the germline V gene. The CDR3 sequence is 15 residues long. CDR3 bases: TGTGCCAGCAGTAAGCCAGGGACAGGGGCTACTGAAGCTTTCTTT. Residues: CASSKPGTGATEAFF.

Regarding this clonotype: A junction boundary mismatches the germline segment, possibly from a read error. This chain connects TRBV4-3 to TRBJ1-1; D not resolved. Germline lookup yields CDR1 LGHNA and CDR2 YSLEER. The CDR3 covers 13 residues. The CDR3 coding sequence is TGCGCCAGCAGACAAGATAGGCCCAGCGGAGCTTTCTTT. Amino acid sequence: CASRQDRPSGAFF.

The V gene is TRBV3-1, the J gene TRBJ2-2, with 12 bases aligning to TRBD2. Trimming took 1 base from V and 0 from J; bases not matched to a gene: 6. CDR1 is LGHDT, CDR2 YNNKEL, per germline (reference sequence). This CDR3 is 19 amino acids long. The CDR3 sequence: CASSQALAGGMANTGELFF. The CDR3 nucleotides are TGTGCCAGCAGCCAAGCACTAGCGGGGGGCATGGCGAACACCGGGGAGCTGTTTTTT.

V and J are TRBV7-2 and TRBJ1-6; 9 bases line up with TRBD1. Germline values: CDR1 SGHTA, CDR2 FQGNSA. The length of the CDR3 is 14 residues. The junction had 5 bases not matched to a gene; V was cut back by 5 bases and J by 9 bases. CDR3 loop: CASSRDRVRSPLHF. CDR3 DNA sequence: TGTGCCAGCAGCCGGGACAGGGTACGTTCACCCCTCCACTTT.

In this sample, this clonotype turned up a few times. The chain is built from TRBV6-5 and TRBJ2-3; 9 bases fit TRBD2. The CDR3 has 16 residues. Germline V gives CDR1 MNHEY, CDR2 SVGAGI. V trimming: 5 bases; J trimming: 1 base; junction bases outside the gene matches: 7. CDR3 amino acids: CASSLSSGTGTDTQYF. The DNA for the CDR3 is TGTGCCAGCAGTCTATCTAGCGGGACCGGCACAGATACGCAGTATTTT.

The chain employs TRBV4-1 and TRBJ1-1; D call uncertain. Deletions cut 0 bases from V and 1 base from J, with 12 bases between. There are 16 residues in the CDR3. CDR1 MGHRA and CDR2 YSYEKL come from the germline V gene. CDR3 sequence reads: CASSQDLSPWNTEAFF. For the CDR3, the DNA is TGCGCCAGCAGCCAAGATCTATCCCCCTGGAACACTGAAGCTTTCTTT.

This clonotype was seen a handful of times. The chain employs TRBV3-1 and TRBJ2-5; D gene uncertain. CDR1 and CDR2 from the germline V gene are LGHDT and YNNKEL (reference sequence). The CDR3 totals 14 residues. Trimming shortened V by 0 bases and J by 5 bases, and 10 bases separated the two germline ends. This CDR3 is CASSQDKGFETQYF. The DNA for the CDR3 is TGTGCCAGCAGCCAAGACAAAGGGTTTGAGACCCAGTACTTC.

The chain recombines TRBV4-1 with TRBJ1-5, with TRBD1 matching 10 bases. The J segment lost 6 bases and the V segment lost 5 bases, leaving 7 bases of the junction unmatched. CDR3 length: 15 residues. Germline V CDR1 and CDR2: MGHRA, YSYEKL. CDR3 sequence reads: CASSWDRGSVQPQHF. The CDR3 DNA follows: TGCGCCAGCAGCTGGGACAGGGGATCTGTTCAGCCCCAGCATTTT.

This clonotype was detected ten times or more. This chain links TRBV7-2 with TRBJ2-3; D may be TRBD2 (6 bases). Germline CDR1 is SGHTA and CDR2 is FQGNSA. V lost 6 bases, J lost 11 bases, and 12 bases lay in between. The CDR3 consists of 11 residues. CDR3 region: CASSGRDWQYF. The CDR3 DNA reads as TGTGCCAGCAGTGGCCGGGACTGGCAGTATTTT.

This clonotype was seen more than once but under ten times. This chain connects TRBV20-1 to TRBJ2-7, with 9 nucleotides matching TRBD1. This CDR3 spans 14 amino acids. Germline V lookup: CDR1 DFQATT, CDR2 SNEGSKA (reference sequence). Trimming removed 1 base from V and 3 bases from J; junction bases left unmatched: 4. The CDR3 sequence: CSARAGTGFYEQYF. CDR3 sequence (DNA): TGCAGTGCTAGAGCCGGGACAGGGTTCTACGAGCAGTACTTC.

The J gene is TRBJ1-5, the V gene TRBV6-6, with 7 nucleotides matching TRBD1. CDR3 length equals 12 residues. The germline V gene has CDR1 MNHNY and CDR2 SVGAGI (reference sequence). V was pared by 7 bases and J by 7 bases, with 4 bases of the junction left unmatched. CDR3 in DNA: TGTGCCAGCAAACAGGGGAACCAGCCCCAGCATTTT. Protein sequence: CASKQGNQPQHF.

In this sample, this clonotype turned up a few times. The rearrangement uses TRBV18 and TRBJ2-6; unclear D gene. The CDR3 has 17 residues. Germline V CDR1 and CDR2: KGHSH, LQKENI. The V gene lost 3 bases and the J gene lost 2 bases, with 14 bases spanning the gap. CDR3 coding DNA: TGTGCCAGCTCACCGAATGGATACGGTGCTGGGGCCAACGTCCTGACTTTC. Protein sequence: CASSPNGYGAGANVLTF.

The chain couples TRBV5-5 to TRBJ2-4, with unresolved D. Trimming shortened V by 5 bases and J by 1 base, and 10 bases separated the two germline ends. The CDR3 totals 14 residues. Germline assignment: CDR1 SGHKS and CDR2 YYEKEE (reference sequence). The DNA of the CDR3 is TGTGCCAGCAGACTTGACATTGCCAAAAACATTCAGTACTTC. Its translation is CASRLDIAKNIQYF.

This clonotype was seen a handful of times. V and J are TRBV12-3 or TRBV12-4 and TRBJ2-4; TRBD1 matches at 10 bases. J gave up 6 bases and V 4 bases, and 12 bases lay outside the gene matches. The CDR3 runs 17 residues. Here the CDR3 DNA reads TGTGCCAGCAGTTCCGGGACAGGGGCCGCCCAAGGAAACATTCAGTACTTC. Translated, it gives CASSSGTGAAQGNIQYF.

This clonotype was detected many times. The chain combines TRBV3-1 with TRBJ2-3, with unresolved D. Trimming shortened V by 2 bases and J by 8 bases, and 17 bases separated the two germline ends. The CDR3 consists of 15 residues. Germline V gene data show CDR1 as LGHDT and CDR2 as YNNKEL (reference sequence). The CDR3 DNA reads as TGTGCCAGCAGCCAAAATGAGATTAGTCGTGGTACGCAGTATTTT. Translated, it gives CASSQNEISRGTQYF.

This clonotype was detected ten times or more. The chain joins TRBV12-3 or TRBV12-4 to TRBJ2-7; D is perhaps TRBD2 (7 bases). There are 14 residues in the CDR3. Trimming took 1 base from V and 6 from J, leaving 13 bases between them. The CDR3 region is CASSLGGGVIEQYF. The CDR3 bases are TGTGCCAGCAGTTTAGGGGGGGGCGTGATCGAGCAGTACTTC.

This clonotype was seen repeatedly, ten times or more. The V call is TRBV19, the J call TRBJ2-1; no firm D call. The CDR3 runs to 15 residues. The germline gives CDR1 LNHDA, CDR2 SQIVND (reference sequence). The V and J ends lost 3 bases and 7 bases respectively, with 16 bases between them. The CDR3 sequence is CASSIGTLEVNEQFF. The CDR3 DNA is TGTGCCAGTAGTATTGGAACTCTCGAGGTTAATGAGCAGTTCTTC.

This clonotype showed up just a few times. The rearrangement uses TRBV4-1 and TRBJ1-4; the match to TRBD1 covers 8 bases. Per the germline V gene, CDR1 is MGHRA and CDR2 is YSYEKL. This CDR3 region has 17 residues. The V segment lost 6 bases and the J segment 0 bases; nucleotides outside the gene matches: 9. The CDR3 sequence: CASSSGQEVATNEKLFF. In nucleotides, the CDR3 is TGCGCCAGCAGTTCGGGACAGGAAGTTGCAACTAATGAAAAACTGTTTTTT.

V gene TRBV6-1 combines with J gene TRBJ1-3, with TRBD1 matching over 10 bases. The CDR3 contains 18 residues. Germline CDR1 is MNHNS and CDR2 is SASEGT. J was trimmed by 1 base and V by 3 bases; bases with no gene match: 9. The CDR3 spells CASSDYRWTGGSGNTIYF. In DNA, the CDR3 is TGTGCCAGCAGTGATTATCGCTGGACAGGGGGATCTGGAAACACCATATATTTT.

This clonotype was observed at least ten times. The CDR3 here is CASSLFLADEQFF. As DNA, the CDR3 is TGTGCCAGCAGTTTATTCCTAGCCGATGAGCAGTTCTTC. The chain is built from TRBV27 and TRBJ2-1, with D possibly matching TRBD2 (5 bases). The V end was cut by 1 base, the J end by 8 bases, with 9 bases between. The germline gives CDR1 MNHEY, CDR2 SMNVEV (reference sequence). This CDR3 is 13 amino acids long.

This clonotype appeared a few times. J is TRBJ1-6 and V is TRBV12-3 or TRBV12-4, with D possibly TRBD1 on 5 matching bases. This CDR3 spans 18 amino acids. V was shortened by 3 bases and J by 2 bases, with 17 bases between the two germline ends. CDR3 in amino acids: CASSLGGRGAAYNSPLHF. CDR3 in DNA: TGTGCCAGCAGTTTGGGGGGGAGAGGGGCGGCCTATAATTCACCCCTCCACTTT.

J is TRBJ1-5 and V is TRBV4-1; D is possibly TRBD1 (6 bases). Germline assignment: CDR1 MGHRA and CDR2 YSYEKL. The CDR3 runs 15 residues. V was pared by 0 bases and J by 5 bases, with 11 bases between. The CDR3 nucleotides are TGCGCCAGCAGCCAAGACGTACAGGGTTATCAGCCCCAGCATTTT. This encodes CASSQDVQGYQPQHF.

This clonotype has a handful of counts. The V gene is TRBV7-3, the J gene TRBJ1-1; D possibly corresponds to TRBD1 (5 bases). V lost 5 bases and J lost 5, with 12 bases in between. Germline V lookup: CDR1 SGHTA, CDR2 FQGTGA. This CDR3 region has 13 residues. Written as DNA, the CDR3 is TGTGCCAGCAGCACTAGGGGAGGAACTGAAGCTTTCTTT. Its protein product is CASSTRGGTEAFF.

This clonotype was counted only a few times. This chain connects TRBV12-5 to TRBJ2-1, with D perhaps TRBD1 (6 bases). V lost 6 bases and J 5 bases, leaving 14 bases between the germline ends. The CDR3 spans 14 residues. Germline V gives CDR1 LGHNT, CDR2 FRNRAP. DNA for the CDR3: TGTGCTAGTGGACGACTCACAGGGAACAATGAGCAGTTCTTC. Its translation: CASGRLTGNNEQFF.

This clonotype appeared many times. The chain couples TRBV28 to TRBJ2-1; perhaps TRBD1 as D (6 bases). V was cut by 2 bases and J by 7 bases, with 12 bases left in between. Germline CDR1 and CDR2: MDHEN and SYDVKM. The CDR3 consists of 14 residues. This chain's CDR3 is CASSLVGQRNEQFF. CDR3 DNA sequence: TGTGCCAGCAGTTTAGTCGGACAGCGGAATGAGCAGTTCTTC.

This clonotype was found a few times. The chain has TRBV28 and TRBJ1-1; no definite D call. The CDR3 is made up of 11 amino acids. Looked up from germline, CDR1 is MDHEN and CDR2 is SYDVKM. V lost 6 bases to trimming and J lost 5 bases, with 7 bases between them. The CDR3, as DNA: TGTGCCAGCAGGGTAGAAACTGAAGCTTTCTTT. This codes for CASRVETEAFF.